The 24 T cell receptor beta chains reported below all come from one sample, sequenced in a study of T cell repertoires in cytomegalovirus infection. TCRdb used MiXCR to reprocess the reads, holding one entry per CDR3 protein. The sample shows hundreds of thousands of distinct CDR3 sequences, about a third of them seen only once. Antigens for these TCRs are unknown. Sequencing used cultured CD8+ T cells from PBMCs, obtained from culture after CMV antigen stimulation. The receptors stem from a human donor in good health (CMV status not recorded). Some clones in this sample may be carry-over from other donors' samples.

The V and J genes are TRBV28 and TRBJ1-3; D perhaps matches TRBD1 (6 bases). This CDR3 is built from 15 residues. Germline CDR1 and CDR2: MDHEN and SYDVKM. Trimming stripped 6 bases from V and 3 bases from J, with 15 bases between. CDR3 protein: CASSPLSGVGNTIYF. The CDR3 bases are TGTGCCAGCAGCCCCCTTTCAGGGGTTGGAAACACCATATATTTT.

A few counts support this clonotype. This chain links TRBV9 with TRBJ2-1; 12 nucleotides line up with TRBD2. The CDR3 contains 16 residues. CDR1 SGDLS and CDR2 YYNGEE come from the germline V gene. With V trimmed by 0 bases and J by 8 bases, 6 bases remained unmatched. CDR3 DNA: TGTGCCAGCAGCGTAGCTCCAAGACTAGCGGGAGATGAGCAGTTCTTC. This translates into CASSVAPRLAGDEQFF.

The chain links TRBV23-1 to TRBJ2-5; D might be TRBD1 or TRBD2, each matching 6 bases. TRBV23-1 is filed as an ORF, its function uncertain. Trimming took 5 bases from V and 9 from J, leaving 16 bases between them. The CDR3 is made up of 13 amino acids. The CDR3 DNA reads TGCGCCAGCAGTGCACGGGGGCGAGGGGCCCAGTACTTC. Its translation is CASSARGRGAQYF.

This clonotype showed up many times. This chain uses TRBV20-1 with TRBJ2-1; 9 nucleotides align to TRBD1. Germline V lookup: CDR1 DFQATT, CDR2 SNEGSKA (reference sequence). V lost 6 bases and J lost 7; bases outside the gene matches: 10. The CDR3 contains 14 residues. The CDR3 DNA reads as TGCAGTGCGACGGACAGGGGATGGGGTAATGAGCAGTTCTTC. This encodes CSATDRGWGNEQFF.

The CDR3 loop reads CASSEGQLINQPQHF. CDR3 coding DNA: TGTGCCAGCAGTGAAGGGCAGTTAATCAATCAGCCCCAGCATTTT. V gene TRBV2 combines with J gene TRBJ1-5, with D unclear. From germline, CDR1 is SNHLY and CDR2 FYNNEI. V was cut by 1 base and J by 3 bases, with 10 bases left in between. This CDR3 spans 15 amino acids.

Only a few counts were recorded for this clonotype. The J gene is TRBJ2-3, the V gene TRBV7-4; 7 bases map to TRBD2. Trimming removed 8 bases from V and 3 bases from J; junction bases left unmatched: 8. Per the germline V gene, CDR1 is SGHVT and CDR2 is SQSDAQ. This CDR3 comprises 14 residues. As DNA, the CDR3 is TGTGCCAGCTGGACGACTAGCCGAACAGATACGCAGTATTTT. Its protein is CASWTTSRTDTQYF.

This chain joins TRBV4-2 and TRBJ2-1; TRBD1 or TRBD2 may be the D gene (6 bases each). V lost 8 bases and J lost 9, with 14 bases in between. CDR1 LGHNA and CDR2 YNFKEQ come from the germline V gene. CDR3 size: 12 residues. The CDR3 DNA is TGTGCCAGCGCCCTCGGGGGCGGTGAGCAGTTCTTC. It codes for CASALGGGEQFF.

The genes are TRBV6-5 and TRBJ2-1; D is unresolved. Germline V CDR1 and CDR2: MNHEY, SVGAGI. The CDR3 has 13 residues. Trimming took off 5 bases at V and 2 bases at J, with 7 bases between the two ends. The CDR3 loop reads CASSVSTYNEQFF. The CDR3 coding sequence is TGTGCCAGCAGTGTCTCAACCTACAATGAGCAGTTCTTC.

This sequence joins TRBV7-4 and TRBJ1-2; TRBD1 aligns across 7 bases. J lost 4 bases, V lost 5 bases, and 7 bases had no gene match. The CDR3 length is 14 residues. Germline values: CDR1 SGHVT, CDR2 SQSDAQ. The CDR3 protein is CASSLPGQIYGYTF. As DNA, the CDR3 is TGTGCCAGCAGCCTACCGGGACAGATCTATGGCTACACCTTC. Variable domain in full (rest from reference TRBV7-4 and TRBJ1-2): GAGVSQSPRYKVAKRGRDVALRCDSISGHVTLYWYRQTLGQGSEVLTYSQSDAQRDKSGRPSGRFSAERPERSVSTLKIQRTEQGDSAVYLCASSLPGQIYGYTFGSGTRLTVV.

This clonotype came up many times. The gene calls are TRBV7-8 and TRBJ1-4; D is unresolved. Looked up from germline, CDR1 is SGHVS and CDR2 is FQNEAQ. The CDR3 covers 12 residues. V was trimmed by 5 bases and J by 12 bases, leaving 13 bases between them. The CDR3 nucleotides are TGTGCCAGCAGCGGTAGAATCGGCGAACTGTTTTTT. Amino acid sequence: CASSGRIGELFF. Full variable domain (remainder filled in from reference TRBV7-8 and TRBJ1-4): GAGVSQSPRYKVAKRGQDVALRCDPISGHVSLFWYQQALGQGPEFLTYFQNEAQLDKSGLPSDRFFAERPEGSVSTLKIQRTQQEDSAVYLCASSGRIGELFFGSGTQLSVL.

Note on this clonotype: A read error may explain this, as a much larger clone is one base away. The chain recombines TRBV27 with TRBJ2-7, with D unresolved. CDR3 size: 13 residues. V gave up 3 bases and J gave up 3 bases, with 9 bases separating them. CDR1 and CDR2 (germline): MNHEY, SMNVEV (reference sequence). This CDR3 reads CASSFEQYYEQYF. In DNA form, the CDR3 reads TGTGCCAGCAGTTTCGAGCAGTACTACGAGCAGTACTTC.

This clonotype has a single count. DNA for the CDR3: TGTGCTGGGGTCCTGAACACCGGGGAGCTGTTTTTT. This encodes CAGVLNTGELFF. This chain links TRBV7-6 with TRBJ2-2; D unclear. CDR1 SGHVS and CDR2 FNYEAQ come from the germline V gene. The CDR3 has 12 amino acids.

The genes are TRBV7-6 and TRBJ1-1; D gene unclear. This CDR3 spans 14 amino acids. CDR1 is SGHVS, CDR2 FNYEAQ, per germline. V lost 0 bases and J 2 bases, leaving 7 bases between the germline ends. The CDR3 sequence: CASSLAGINTEAFF. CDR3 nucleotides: TGTGCCAGCAGCTTAGCGGGAATAAACACTGAAGCTTTCTTT.

The chain's CDR3 is CASSEEGSWYEQYF. The CDR3 nucleotides are TGTGCCAGCAGTGAAGAGGGCAGCTGGTACGAGCAGTACTTC. V and J are TRBV2 and TRBJ2-7; unclear D gene. From germline, CDR1 is SNHLY and CDR2 FYNNEI. This CDR3 comprises 14 residues. V gave up 1 base and J gave up 4 bases, with 11 bases separating them.

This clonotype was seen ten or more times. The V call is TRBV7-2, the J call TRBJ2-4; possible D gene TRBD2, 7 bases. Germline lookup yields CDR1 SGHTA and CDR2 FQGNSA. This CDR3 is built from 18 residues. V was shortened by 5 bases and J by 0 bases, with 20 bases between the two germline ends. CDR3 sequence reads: CASSLSFGGPLAKNIQYF. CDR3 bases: TGTGCCAGCAGCCTATCCTTCGGGGGGCCCCTAGCCAAAAACATTCAGTACTTC.

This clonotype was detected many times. The CDR3 DNA reads as TGTGCCAGCAGCTTAGATCCAGGGAGGACCGGGGAGCTGTTTTTT. Its protein is CASSLDPGRTGELFF. The chain combines TRBV7-6 with TRBJ2-2, with D perhaps matching TRBD2 (6 bases). V lost 1 base and J 5 bases, leaving 11 bases between the germline ends. Germline CDR1 reads SGHVS; CDR2 reads FNYEAQ. The CDR3 totals 15 residues.

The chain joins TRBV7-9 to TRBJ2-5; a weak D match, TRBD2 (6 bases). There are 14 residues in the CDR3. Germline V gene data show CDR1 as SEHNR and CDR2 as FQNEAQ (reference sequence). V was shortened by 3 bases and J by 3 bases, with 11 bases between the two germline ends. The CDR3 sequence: CASSFGGLKETQYF. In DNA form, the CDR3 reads TGTGCCAGCAGCTTCGGCGGACTAAAAGAGACCCAGTACTTC.

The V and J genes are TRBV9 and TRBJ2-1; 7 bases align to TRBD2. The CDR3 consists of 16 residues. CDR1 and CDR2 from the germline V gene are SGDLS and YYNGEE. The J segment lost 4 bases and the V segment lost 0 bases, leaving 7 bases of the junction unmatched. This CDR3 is CASSVVVWGGYNEQFF. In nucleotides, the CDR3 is TGTGCCAGCAGCGTAGTGGTCTGGGGGGGGTACAATGAGCAGTTCTTC.

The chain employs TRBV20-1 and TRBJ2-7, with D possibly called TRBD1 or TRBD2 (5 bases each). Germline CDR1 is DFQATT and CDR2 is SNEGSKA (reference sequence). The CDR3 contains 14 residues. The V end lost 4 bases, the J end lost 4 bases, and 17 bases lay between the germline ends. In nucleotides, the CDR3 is TGCAGTGCTATCCCCAAAGGGACCCAATACGAGCAGTACTTC. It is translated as CSAIPKGTQYEQYF.

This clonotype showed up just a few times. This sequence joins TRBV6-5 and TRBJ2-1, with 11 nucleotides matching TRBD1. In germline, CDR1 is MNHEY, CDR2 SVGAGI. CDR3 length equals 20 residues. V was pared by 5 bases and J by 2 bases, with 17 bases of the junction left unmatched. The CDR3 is CASSEGQGAVDRGAYNEQFF. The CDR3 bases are TGTGCCAGCAGTGAAGGACAGGGGGCGGTCGATCGGGGCGCCTACAATGAGCAGTTCTTC.

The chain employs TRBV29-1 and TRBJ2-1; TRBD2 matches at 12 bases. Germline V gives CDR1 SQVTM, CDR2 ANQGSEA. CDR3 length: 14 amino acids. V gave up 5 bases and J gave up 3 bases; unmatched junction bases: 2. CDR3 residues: CSVTSGGNYNEQFF. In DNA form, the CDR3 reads TGCAGCGTTACTAGCGGGGGGAACTACAATGAGCAGTTCTTC.

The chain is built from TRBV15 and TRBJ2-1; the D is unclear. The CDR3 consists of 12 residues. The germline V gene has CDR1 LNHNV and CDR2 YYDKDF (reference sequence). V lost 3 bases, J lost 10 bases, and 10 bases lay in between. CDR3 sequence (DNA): TGTGCCACCAGCAGTTCCCACAGAGAGCAGTTCTTC. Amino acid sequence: CATSSSHREQFF.

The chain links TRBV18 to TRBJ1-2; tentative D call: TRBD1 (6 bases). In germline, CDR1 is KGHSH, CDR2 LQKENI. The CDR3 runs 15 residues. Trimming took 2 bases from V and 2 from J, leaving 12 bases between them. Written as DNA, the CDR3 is TGTGCCAGCTCACCAAGGGACATCCCAAACTATGGCTACACCTTC. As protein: CASSPRDIPNYGYTF.

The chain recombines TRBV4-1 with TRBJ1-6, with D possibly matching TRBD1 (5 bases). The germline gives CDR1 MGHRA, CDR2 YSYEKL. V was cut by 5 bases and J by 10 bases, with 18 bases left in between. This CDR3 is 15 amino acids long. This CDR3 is CASSAHRTGGSPLHF. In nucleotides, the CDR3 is TGCGCCAGCAGCGCGCACAGGACCGGGGGGTCACCCCTCCACTTT.